The entry that follows covers one T cell receptor (beta chain) sequence. V lost 5 bases and J lost 1, with 18 bases in between. The CDR3 loop spans 17 amino acids. Germline values: CDR1 SEHNR, CDR2 FQNEAQ (reference sequence). This entry belongs to a study of T cell changes during pregnancy in multiple sclerosis. Here immunoSEQ multiplex PCR was the method, and the copy in TCRdb shows in-frame clones only, minus some. This table holds 40,000 to 50,000 clones, roughly 91% found once. Sequenced here: CD8+ T cells from peripheral blood mononuclear cells, sampled in the first trimester of pregnancy. V and J are TRBV7-9 and TRBJ2-1, with D tentatively TRBD1 (6 bases). The TCR sequence derives from a female donor with multiple sclerosis, enrolled in a pregnancy study. The CDR3 here is CASSLLSGGLSYNEQFF. DNA for the CDR3: TGTGCCAGCAGCCTCCTCAGTGGGGGCCTTTCCTACAATGAGCAGTTCTTC.